The clone carrying this TCR beta chain was seen a few times. No antigen is known for it. This sample is drawn from a study of regulatory T cells in long-lasting Graves disease. Arm-PCR of CDR3 regions and iRepertoire HTBI primers were used to build TCR beta libraries. From the multiplex PCR reads, TCRdb called clonotypes with MiXCR, one entry per CDR3 protein. The sample has about 440,000 distinct CDR3 sequences; under 15% are singletons. Regarding time point: newly diagnosed GD, antithyroid drugs for less than 3 months. Preparation of the TCR library used RNA extracted from PBMCs. General observations from the study: Persistent disease was associated with favored TRBV28 usage and with favored use of TRBJ1-2 and TRBJ2-5. Limited samples may have lowered accuracy.

V lost 6 bases, J lost 1 base, and 12 bases lay in between. There are 14 residues in the CDR3. Germline V CDR1 and CDR2: MGHRA, YSYEKL. This sample was shared with a second study, whose subject was T cells in Graves' hyperthyroidism and ophthalmopathy. That paper notes: With the HTBI primer set, the TCR CDR3 went through a first round of RT-PCR.

The chain links TRBV4-1 to TRBJ1-1; D unresolved. The material was peripheral blood mononuclear cells (PBMCs), obtained at new diagnosis, from a patient treated with antithyroid drugs. The source is a woman aged 25-40 years with Graves disease. For the CDR3, the DNA is TGCGCCAGCAGACCAGGACCAAAGAACACTGAAGCTTTCTTT. This translates into CASRPGPKNTEAFF.